Shown below are 15 T cell receptor beta chains from a single sample sequenced in a study of T cell responses to AZD1222 COVID-19 vaccine (dated by TCRdb to 2020 to 2023). Libraries came from the immunoSEQ multiplex PCR assay. TCRdb retrieved this table from immuneACCESS and kept in-frame rearrangements only. Not all clones are present; in checked studies, unresolved V genes account for under half, and no reason is known for the remainder. The sample records roughly 150,000 clones, 85% to 95% of which are singletons. 1.3% of the sample comes from the top ten. The sample's time point label, decoded: baseline before first vaccination. The starting material was peripheral blood, obtained on day 0 of AZD1222 vaccination. The receptors were gathered from an adult in good health.

The V and J genes are TRBV6-5 and TRBJ2-3; D is undetermined. Between the trimmed V and J ends, which lost 6 bases and 0 bases, there was a span of 13 bases. The CDR3 is 15 amino acids. Germline values: CDR1 MNHEY, CDR2 SVGAGI. CDR3 amino acids: CASRRPTPSTDTQYF. The CDR3 region has the DNA TGTGCCAGCAGAAGGCCCACTCCAAGCACAGATACGCAGTATTTT.

This chain uses TRBV6-4 with TRBJ1-2, with 9 bases identical to TRBD1. CDR3 length: 14 residues. V was clipped by 5 bases and J by 8 bases; unmatched bases: 9. The germline V gene has CDR1 MRHNA and CDR2 SNTAGT. CDR3 bases: TGTGCCAGCAGTAAAACCGGGACAGGGCCGGGCTACACCTTC. Translated: CASSKTGTGPGYTF.

V and J are TRBV12-5 and TRBJ1-5; D unclear. Germline V gives CDR1 LGHNT, CDR2 FRNRAP. CDR3 size: 13 residues. V dropped 6 bases and J dropped 6 bases, with 12 bases sitting between them. The chain's CDR3 is CASGYRSSQPQHF. The DNA for the CDR3 is TGTGCTAGTGGCTACCGCTCCAGTCAGCCCCAGCATTTT. Full variable domain (remainder filled in from reference TRBV12-5 and TRBJ1-5): DARVTQTPRHKVTEMGQEVTMRCQPILGHNTVFWYRQTMMQGLELLAYFRNRAPLDDSGMPKDRFSAEMPDATLATLKIQPSEPRDSAVYFCASGYRSSQPQHFGDGTRLSIL.

The chain is built from TRBV13 and TRBJ2-1; no definite D call. The V end was cut by 1 base, the J end by 7 bases, with 14 bases between. Germline-derived CDR1 and CDR2 are PRHDT and FYEKMQ (reference sequence). The CDR3 consists of 15 residues. In DNA, the CDR3 is TGTGCCAGCAGCTTAGCAACGGGTATCTTTAATGAGCAGTTCTTC. It yields the protein CASSLATGIFNEQFF.

DNA for the CDR3: TGTGCCAGTAGTATCCCACAGGGAAGAGGCAATCAGCCCCAGCATTTT. Translation: CASSIPQGRGNQPQHF. The chain couples TRBV19 to TRBJ1-5; TRBD1 might be the D (6 bases). Looked up from germline, CDR1 is LNHDA and CDR2 is SQIVND (reference sequence). The V end lost 3 bases, the J end lost 2 bases, and 14 bases lay between the germline ends. This CDR3 has 16 amino acids.

The CDR3 DNA reads as TGTGCCAGCAGTTCAGGGGGGGGAGCTTTCTTT. Translating it yields CASSSGGGAFF. The V call is TRBV6-5, the J call TRBJ1-1; TRBD1 aligns across 7 bases. The CDR3 sequence is 11 residues long. Germline-derived CDR1 and CDR2 are MNHEY and SVGAGI. The ends lost 4 bases at V and 10 bases at J; junction bases unmatched: 3.

V is TRBV10-3 and J is TRBJ2-2; 7 bases align to TRBD2. This CDR3 region has 15 residues. CDR1 and CDR2 (germline): ENHRY, SYGVKD. The V gene end was trimmed by 8 bases and the J gene end by 1 base; junction bases not matched to a gene: 7. The CDR3 nucleotides read TGTGCCATCGGGTCGGCTAGCGGGAACACCGGGGAGCTGTTTTTT. Protein: CAIGSASGNTGELFF.

The J gene is TRBJ1-5, the V gene TRBV27; TRBD1 matches at 7 bases. Germline CDR1 is MNHEY and CDR2 is SMNVEV (reference sequence). V was pared by 4 bases and J by 4 bases, with 7 bases of the junction left unmatched. The CDR3 is made up of 15 amino acids. The CDR3 nucleotides read TGTGCCAGCAGTTCTCCGGGGGACAGAAATCAGCCCCAGCATTTT. Its protein product is CASSSPGDRNQPQHF.

The rearrangement links TRBV28 to TRBJ2-7; the match to TRBD2 covers 12 bases. The CDR3 totals 15 residues. After removal of 6 bases from V and 2 bases from J, the junction contained 5 bases not matched to a gene. Per the germline V gene, CDR1 is MDHEN and CDR2 is SYDVKM. CDR3 region: CASSSSGRAPYEQYF. DNA of the CDR3: TGTGCCAGCAGCTCTAGCGGGAGGGCCCCCTACGAGCAGTACTTC.

The gene calls are TRBV28 and TRBJ1-5; D remains unclear. V lost 3 bases and J 5 bases, leaving 11 bases between the germline ends. CDR3 size: 14 residues. Germline V gene sequence: CDR1 MDHEN, CDR2 SYDVKM. The CDR3 loop reads CASSLMSAHQPQHF. Written as DNA, the CDR3 is TGTGCCAGCAGTTTGATGTCAGCCCATCAGCCCCAGCATTTT.

The V and J genes are TRBV11-2 and TRBJ2-5; D is perhaps TRBD1 or TRBD2 (6 bases each). Trimming shortened V by 5 bases and J by 9 bases, and 13 bases separated the two germline ends. Germline assignment: CDR1 SGHAT and CDR2 FQNNGV. The CDR3 sequence is 12 residues long. CDR3 residues: CASSRGLRAQYF. The CDR3, as DNA: TGTGCCAGCAGCCGGGGGCTTCGGGCCCAGTACTTC.

V and J are TRBV19 and TRBJ2-7, with 9 positions matching TRBD1. V lost 3 bases to trimming and J lost 4 bases; unmatched junction nucleotides: 4. This CDR3 spans 14 amino acids. Germline CDR1 LNHDA, CDR2 SQIVND (reference sequence). The DNA of the CDR3 is TGTGCCAGTAGTATGGGACAGGGTCCTTACGAGCAGTACTTC. Amino acids: CASSMGQGPYEQYF.

The chain is built from TRBV7-8 and TRBJ2-1; 7 nucleotides line up with TRBD2. The germline gives CDR1 SGHVS, CDR2 FQNEAQ. There are 18 residues in the CDR3. V shed 2 bases, J shed 5 bases, and the junction held 15 bases outside the gene matches. CDR3 amino acids: CASSLSTFAGVSHNEQFF. The DNA of the CDR3 is TGTGCCAGCAGCTTATCGACCTTCGCGGGAGTGAGCCACAATGAGCAGTTCTTC.

CDR3 bases: TGTGCCATCAGTGACCCCGGCCTAGCGGGGGGCTATGAGCAGTTCTTC. The encoded protein is CAISDPGLAGGYEQFF. The J gene is TRBJ2-1, the V gene TRBV10-3; the match to TRBD2 covers 11 bases. Trimming took 3 bases from V and 8 from J; bases not matched to a gene: 9. Germline V CDR1 and CDR2: ENHRY, SYGVKD. The CDR3 runs 16 residues.

This clone was seen only a few times. The chain recombines TRBV6-2 or TRBV6-3 with TRBJ2-2; 8 positions agree with TRBD1. This CDR3 is 15 amino acids long. V trimming: 5 bases; J trimming: 3 bases; junction bases outside the gene matches: 5. Looked up from germline, CDR1 is MNHEY and CDR2 is SVGEGT. CDR3 nucleotide sequence: TGTGCCAGCAGTCCCGGACAGGGCGACACCGGGGAGCTGTTTTTT. Translation gives CASSPGQGDTGELFF.